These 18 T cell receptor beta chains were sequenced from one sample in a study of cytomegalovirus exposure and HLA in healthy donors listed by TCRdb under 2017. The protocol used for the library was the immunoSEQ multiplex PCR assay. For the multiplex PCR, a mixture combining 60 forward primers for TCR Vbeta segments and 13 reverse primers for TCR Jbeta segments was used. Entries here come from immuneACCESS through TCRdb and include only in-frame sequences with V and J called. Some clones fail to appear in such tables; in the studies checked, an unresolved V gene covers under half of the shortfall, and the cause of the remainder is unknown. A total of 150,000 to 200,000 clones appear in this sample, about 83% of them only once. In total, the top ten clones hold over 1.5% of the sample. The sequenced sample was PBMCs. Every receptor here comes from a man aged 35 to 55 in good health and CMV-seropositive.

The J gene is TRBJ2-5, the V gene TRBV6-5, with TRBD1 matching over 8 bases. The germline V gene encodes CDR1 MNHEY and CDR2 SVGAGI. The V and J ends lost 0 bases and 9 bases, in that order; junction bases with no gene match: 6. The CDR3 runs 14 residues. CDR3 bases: TGTGCCAGCAGTTACTCGATACAGGGGGTGGCCCAGTACTTC. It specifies CASSYSIQGVAQYF.

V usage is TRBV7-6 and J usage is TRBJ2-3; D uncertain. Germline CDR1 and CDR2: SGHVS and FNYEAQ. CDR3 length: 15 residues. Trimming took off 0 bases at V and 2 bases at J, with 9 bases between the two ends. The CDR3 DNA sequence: TGTGCCAGCAGCTTAGCCCCAGGTCCCACAGATACGCAGTATTTT. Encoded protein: CASSLAPGPTDTQYF.

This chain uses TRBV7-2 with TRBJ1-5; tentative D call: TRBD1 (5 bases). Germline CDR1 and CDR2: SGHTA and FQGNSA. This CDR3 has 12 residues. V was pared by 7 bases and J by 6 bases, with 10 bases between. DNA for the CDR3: TGTGCCAGCACCAGGGATAGTCAGCCCCAGCATTTT. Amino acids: CASTRDSQPQHF.

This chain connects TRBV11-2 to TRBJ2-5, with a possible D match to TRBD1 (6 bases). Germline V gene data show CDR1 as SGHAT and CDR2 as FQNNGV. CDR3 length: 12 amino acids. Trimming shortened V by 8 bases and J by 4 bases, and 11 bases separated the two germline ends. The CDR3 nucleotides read TGTGCCAGCGGCACAGGGCGAGAGACCCAGTACTTC. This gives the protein CASGTGRETQYF.

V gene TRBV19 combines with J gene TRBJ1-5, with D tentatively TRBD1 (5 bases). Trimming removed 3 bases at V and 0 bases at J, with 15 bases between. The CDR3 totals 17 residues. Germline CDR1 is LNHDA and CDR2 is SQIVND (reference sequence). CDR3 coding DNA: TGTGCCAGTAGTATGCCGCAGGGCTCGAATAGCAATCAGCCCCAGCATTTT. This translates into CASSMPQGSNSNQPQHF.

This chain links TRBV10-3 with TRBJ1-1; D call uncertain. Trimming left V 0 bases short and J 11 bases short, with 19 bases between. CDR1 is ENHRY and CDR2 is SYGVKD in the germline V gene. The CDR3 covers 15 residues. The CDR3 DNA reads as TGTGCCATCAGTGAGTCTTTATGGCAGCCTAGTCAGGCTTTCTTT. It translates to CAISESLWQPSQAFF.

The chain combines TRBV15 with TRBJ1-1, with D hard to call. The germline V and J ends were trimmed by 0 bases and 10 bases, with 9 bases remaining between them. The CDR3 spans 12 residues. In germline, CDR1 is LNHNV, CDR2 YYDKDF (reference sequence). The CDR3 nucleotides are TGTGCCACCAGCAGAGATAAAATGAGAGCTTTCTTT. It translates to CATSRDKMRAFF.

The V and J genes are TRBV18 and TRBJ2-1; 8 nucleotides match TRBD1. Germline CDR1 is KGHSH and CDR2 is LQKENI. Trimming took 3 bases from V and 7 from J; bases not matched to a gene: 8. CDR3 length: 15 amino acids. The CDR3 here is CASSPGQALRNEQFF. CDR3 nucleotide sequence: TGTGCCAGCTCACCGGGACAGGCCTTAAGAAATGAGCAGTTCTTC.

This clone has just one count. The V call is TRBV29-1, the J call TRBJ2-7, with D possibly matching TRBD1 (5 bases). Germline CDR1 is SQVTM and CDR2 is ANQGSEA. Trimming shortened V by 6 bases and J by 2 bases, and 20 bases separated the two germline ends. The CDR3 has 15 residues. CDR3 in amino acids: CSVAPARDAPYEQYF. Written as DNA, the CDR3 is TGCAGCGTCGCCCCCGCCAGGGATGCCCCCTACGAGCAGTACTTC.

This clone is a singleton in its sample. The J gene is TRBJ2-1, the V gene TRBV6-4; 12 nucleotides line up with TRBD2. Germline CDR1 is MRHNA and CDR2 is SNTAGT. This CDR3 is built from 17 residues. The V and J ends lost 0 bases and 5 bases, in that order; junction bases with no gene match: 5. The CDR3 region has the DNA TGTGCCAGCAGTGACTCCCCACTAGCGGGAGGTCACAATGAGCAGTTCTTC. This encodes CASSDSPLAGGHNEQFF.

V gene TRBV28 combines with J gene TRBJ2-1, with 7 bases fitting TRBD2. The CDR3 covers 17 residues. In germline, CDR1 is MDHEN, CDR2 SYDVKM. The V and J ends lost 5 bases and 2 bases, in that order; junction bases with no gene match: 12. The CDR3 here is CASSPPGGREAYNEQFF. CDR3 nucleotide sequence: TGTGCCAGCAGTCCTCCTGGGGGGAGGGAGGCCTACAATGAGCAGTTCTTC.

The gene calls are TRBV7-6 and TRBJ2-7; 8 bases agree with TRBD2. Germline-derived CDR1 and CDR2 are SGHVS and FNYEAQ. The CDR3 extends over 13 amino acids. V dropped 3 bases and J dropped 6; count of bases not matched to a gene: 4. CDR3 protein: CASSLGTSTEQYF. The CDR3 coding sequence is TGTGCCAGCAGCTTGGGGACTAGTACCGAGCAGTACTTC.

CDR3 DNA: TGCGCCAGCAGCCTCACCCAGGGTAACACTGAAGCTTTCTTT. Protein product: CASSLTQGNTEAFF. This sequence joins TRBV5-1 and TRBJ1-1; weak D call: TRBD1 (5 bases). V dropped 4 bases and J dropped 2 bases, with 12 bases sitting between them. The CDR3 extends over 14 amino acids. Germline-derived CDR1 and CDR2 are SGHRS and YFSETQ. The full variable domain, with the rest looked up from reference TRBV5-1 and TRBJ1-1, is KAGVTQTPRYLIKTRGQQVTLSCSPISGHRSVSWYQQTPGQGLQFLFEYFSETQRNKGNFPGRFSGRQFSNSRSEMNVSTLELGDSALYLCASSLTQGNTEAFFGQGTRLTVV.

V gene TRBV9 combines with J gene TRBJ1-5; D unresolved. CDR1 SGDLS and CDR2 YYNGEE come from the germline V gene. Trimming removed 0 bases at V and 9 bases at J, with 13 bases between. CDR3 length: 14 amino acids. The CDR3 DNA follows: TGTGCCAGCAGCGTAGATCTGGCCCCGGGGCCCCAGCATTTT. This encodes CASSVDLAPGPQHF. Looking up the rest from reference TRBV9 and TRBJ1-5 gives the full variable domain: DSGVTQTPKHLITATGQRVTLRCSPRSGDLSVYWYQQSLDQGLQFLIQYYNGEERAKGNILERFSAQQFPDLHSELNLSSLELGDSALYFCASSVDLAPGPQHFGDGTRLSIL.

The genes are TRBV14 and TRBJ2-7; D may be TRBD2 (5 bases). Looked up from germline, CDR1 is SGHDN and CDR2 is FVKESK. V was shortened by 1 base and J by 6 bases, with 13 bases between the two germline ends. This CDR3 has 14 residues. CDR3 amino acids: CASSQVLVVSEQYF. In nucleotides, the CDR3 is TGTGCCAGCAGCCAAGTACTAGTAGTCTCCGAGCAGTACTTC.

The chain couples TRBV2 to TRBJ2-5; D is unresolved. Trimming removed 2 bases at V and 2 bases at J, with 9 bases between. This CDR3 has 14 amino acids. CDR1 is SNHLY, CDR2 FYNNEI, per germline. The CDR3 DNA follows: TGTGCCAGCAGTGAAACAACACCGCAAGAGACCCAGTACTTC. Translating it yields CASSETTPQETQYF. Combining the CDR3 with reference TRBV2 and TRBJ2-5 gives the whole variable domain EPEVTQTPSHQVTQMGQEVILRCVPISNHLYFYWYRQILGQKVEFLVSFYNNEISEKSEIFDDQFSVERPDGSNFTLKIRSTKLEDSAMYFCASSETTPQETQYFGPGTRLLVL.

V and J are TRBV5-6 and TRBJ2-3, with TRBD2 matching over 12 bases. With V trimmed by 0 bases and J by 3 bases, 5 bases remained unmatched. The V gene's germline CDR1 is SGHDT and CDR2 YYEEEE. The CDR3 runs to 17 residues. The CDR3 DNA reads TGTGCCAGCAGCTTGGAACTAGCGGGAGGCAGAACAGATACGCAGTATTTT. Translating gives CASSLELAGGRTDTQYF.

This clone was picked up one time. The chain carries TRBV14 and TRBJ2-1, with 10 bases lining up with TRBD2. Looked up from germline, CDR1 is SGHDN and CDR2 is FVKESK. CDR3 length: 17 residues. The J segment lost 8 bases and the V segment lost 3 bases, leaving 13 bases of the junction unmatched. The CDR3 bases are TGTGCCAGCAGCCAGAAGCTCACTAGCGGGATGACACATGAGCAGTTCTTC. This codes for CASSQKLTSGMTHEQFF.